This passage covers 9 T cell receptor beta chains from one sample sequenced in a study of blood T cell repertoires in COVID-19. TCRdb keeps only in-frame clones here, not all; method: immunoSEQ multiplex PCR. This sample has 72,000 or so clones, with 86% found just once. Specimen: peripheral blood. These receptors were collected from a woman aged 55-70 years with acute or convalescent COVID-19.

V is TRBV7-8 and J is TRBJ1-1; D is uncertain. V lost 1 base, J lost 0 bases, and 6 bases lay in between. CDR3 length equals 14 residues. Germline CDR1 and CDR2: SGHVS and FQNEAQ. The CDR3 region has the DNA TGTGCCAGCAGCTTAGGCAGGCTGAACACTGAAGCTTTCTTT. It specifies CASSLGRLNTEAFF. Full variable domain (missing parts from reference TRBV7-8 and TRBJ1-1): GAGVSQSPRYKVAKRGQDVALRCDPISGHVSLFWYQQALGQGPEFLTYFQNEAQLDKSGLPSDRFFAERPEGSVSTLKIQRTQQEDSAVYLCASSLGRLNTEAFFGQGTRLTVV.

The rearrangement uses TRBV7-2 and TRBJ1-6; 7 bases agree with TRBD1. There are 14 residues in the CDR3. Per the germline V gene, CDR1 is SGHTA and CDR2 is FQGNSA. Trimming took 7 bases from V and 9 from J; bases not matched to a gene: 9. The CDR3 loop reads CASTPGGRTSPLHF. CDR3 DNA sequence: TGTGCCAGCACCCCAGGGGGTAGAACTTCACCCCTCCACTTT. Combining the CDR3 with reference TRBV7-2 and TRBJ1-6 gives the whole variable domain GAGVSQSPSNKVTEKGKDVELRCDPISGHTALYWYRQSLGQGLEFLIYFQGNSAPDKSGLPSDRFSAERTGGSVSTLTIQRTQQEDSAVYLCASTPGGRTSPLHFGNGTRLTVT.

The CDR3, as DNA: TGCGCCAGCAGCCAAGAGGGCGGGGGCGGGACAGATACGCAGTATTTT. It translates to CASSQEGGGGTDTQYF. The rearrangement uses TRBV4-1 and TRBJ2-3; TRBD2 is a possible D gene (7 bases). V was trimmed by 0 bases and J by 3 bases, leaving 13 bases between them. The CDR3 sequence is 16 residues long. Germline V gene lookup returns CDR1 MGHRA and CDR2 YSYEKL.

This CDR3 reads CASRQQGSNQPQHF. The CDR3 DNA is TGTGCCAGTAGGCAACAGGGGTCCAATCAGCCCCAGCATTTT. The chain joins TRBV19 to TRBJ1-5; TRBD1 matches at 7 bases. The CDR3 has 14 amino acids. Germline V gives CDR1 LNHDA, CDR2 SQIVND (reference sequence). Germline trimming cut 6 bases from V and 3 bases from J; bases unmatched to any gene: 5. The full variable domain, completed using reference TRBV19 and TRBJ1-5, is DGGITQSPKYLFRKEGQNVTLSCEQNLNHDAMYWYRQDPGQGLRLIYYSQIVNDFQKGDIAEGYSVSREKKESFPLTVTSAQKNPTAFYLCASRQQGSNQPQHFGDGTRLSIL.

The DNA for the CDR3 is TGTGCCGGGGCGGCCCGGGGCAATCAGCCCCAGCATTTT. Translating gives CAGAARGNQPQHF. The gene calls are TRBV19 and TRBJ1-5, with D perhaps TRBD1 (5 bases). The CDR3 loop spans 13 amino acids. V lost 11 bases and J 2 bases, leaving 13 bases between the germline ends. CDR1 and CDR2 from the germline V gene are LNHDA and SQIVND (reference sequence).

The J gene is TRBJ2-4, the V gene TRBV18; no reliable D call. Germline V gene sequence: CDR1 KGHSH, CDR2 LQKENI. The CDR3 is 15 amino acids. Trimming removed 3 bases at V and 0 bases at J, with 9 bases between. CDR3 residues: CASSPESLAKNIQYF. CDR3 coding DNA: TGTGCCAGCTCACCGGAGAGTCTAGCCAAAAACATTCAGTACTTC.

The rearrangement links TRBV25-1 to TRBJ1-3; TRBD1 is a possible D gene (5 bases). CDR3 length equals 14 residues. Germline CDR1 MGHDK, CDR2 SYGVNS. V was pared by 3 bases and J by 4 bases, with 10 bases between. CDR3 nucleotides: TGTGCCAGCAGTGAGCCAGGGCGAGGAAACACCATATATTTT. It yields the protein CASSEPGRGNTIYF.

J is TRBJ1-1 and V is TRBV30; D gene uncertain. This CDR3 has 12 residues. The V gene's germline CDR1 is GTSNPN and CDR2 SVGIG (reference sequence). V was trimmed by 4 bases and J by 7 bases, leaving 13 bases between them. The CDR3, as DNA: TGTGCCTGGATTCCAGGATCTCGTGAAGCTTTCTTT. It specifies CAWIPGSREAFF.

This sequence joins TRBV28 and TRBJ1-5; TRBD1 is a possible D gene (6 bases). Between the trimmed V and J ends, which lost 7 bases and 1 base, there was a span of 14 bases. From germline, CDR1 is MDHEN and CDR2 SYDVKM. The length of the CDR3 is 15 residues. The chain's CDR3 is CASILGGASNQPQHF. DNA for the CDR3: TGTGCCAGCATCCTGGGGGGGGCGAGCAATCAGCCCCAGCATTTT.